This T cell receptor beta chain was sequenced during a study of blood T cell repertoires in COVID-19. Turning to the study itself: Sources were T cells, B-cell-depleted T cells, or PBMCs; the material itself was cDNA or gDNA.

The CDR3 runs to 16 residues. CDR1 is SGHRS and CDR2 is YFSETQ in the germline V gene. Unmatched junction bases numbered 7, after V lost 4 bases and J lost 0 bases. Regarding this clone: The sample has other DNA sequences that encode this CDR3 too.

Under the authors' procedure: Amplified reference gene primers provided the basis for estimating nucleated cell counts. Only in-frame clones appear in the TCRdb table, and some are missing; sequencing was by immunoSEQ multiplex PCR. That table supplies the V and J calls and clone size; D and trimming were determined from the DNA. Of under 200,000 clones listed, approximately 87% were seen once; the top ten hold more than 0.7%. The rearrangement joins TRBV5-1 to TRBJ1-1; 9 bases align to TRBD1. The sequence was collected from a woman aged 70-85 years with acute or convalescent COVID-19. The sample consisted of peripheral blood. The CDR3 loop is CASSPGQGNMNTEAFF. CDR3 DNA: TGCGCCAGCAGCCCAGGACAGGGGAACATGAACACTGAAGCTTTCTTT.